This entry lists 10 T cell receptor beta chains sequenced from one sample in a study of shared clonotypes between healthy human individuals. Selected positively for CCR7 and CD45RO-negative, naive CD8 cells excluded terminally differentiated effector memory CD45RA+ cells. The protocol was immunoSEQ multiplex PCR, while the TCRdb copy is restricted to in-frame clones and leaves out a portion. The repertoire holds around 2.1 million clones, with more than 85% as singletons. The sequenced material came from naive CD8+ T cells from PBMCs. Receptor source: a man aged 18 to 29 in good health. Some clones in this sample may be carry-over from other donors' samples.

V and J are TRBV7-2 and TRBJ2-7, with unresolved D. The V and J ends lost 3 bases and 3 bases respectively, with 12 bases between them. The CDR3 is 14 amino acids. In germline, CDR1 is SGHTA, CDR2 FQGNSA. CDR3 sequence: CASSFGVRGYEQYF. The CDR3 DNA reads TGTGCCAGCAGCTTCGGCGTTAGAGGCTACGAGCAGTACTTC.

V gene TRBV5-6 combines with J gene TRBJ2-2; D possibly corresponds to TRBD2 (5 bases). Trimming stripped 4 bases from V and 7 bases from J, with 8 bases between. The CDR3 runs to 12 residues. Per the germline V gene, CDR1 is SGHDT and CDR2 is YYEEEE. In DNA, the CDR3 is TGTGCCAGCAGCGGAGGAGGCGGGGAGCTGTTTTTT. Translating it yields CASSGGGGELFF.

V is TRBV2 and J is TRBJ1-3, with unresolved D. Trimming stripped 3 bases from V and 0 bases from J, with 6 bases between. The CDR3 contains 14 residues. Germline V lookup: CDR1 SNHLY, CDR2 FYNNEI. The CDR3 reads CASSDLDSGNTIYF. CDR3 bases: TGTGCCAGCAGTGATTTGGACTCTGGAAACACCATATATTTT.

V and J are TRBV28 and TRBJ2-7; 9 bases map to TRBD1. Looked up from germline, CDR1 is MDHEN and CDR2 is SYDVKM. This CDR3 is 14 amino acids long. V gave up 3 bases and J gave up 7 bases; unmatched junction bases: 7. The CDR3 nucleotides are TGTGCCAGCAGTTTCGGGACAGGGTGGAGGGAGCAGTACTTC. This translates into CASSFGTGWREQYF.

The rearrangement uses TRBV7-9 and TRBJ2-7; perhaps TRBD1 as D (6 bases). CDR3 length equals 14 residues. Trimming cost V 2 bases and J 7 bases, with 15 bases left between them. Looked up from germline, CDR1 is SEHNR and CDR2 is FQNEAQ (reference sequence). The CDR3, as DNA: TGTGCCAGCAGCTTAAACAGGGACGCTTTGGAGCAGTACTTC. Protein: CASSLNRDALEQYF.

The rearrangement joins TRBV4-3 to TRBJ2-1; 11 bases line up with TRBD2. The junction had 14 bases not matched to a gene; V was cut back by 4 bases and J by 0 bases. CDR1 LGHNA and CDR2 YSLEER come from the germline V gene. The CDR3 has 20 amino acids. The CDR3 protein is CASSPGVIAGGSSSYNEQFF. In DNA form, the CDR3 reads TGCGCCAGCAGCCCCGGGGTAATAGCGGGAGGGTCCAGCTCCTACAATGAGCAGTTCTTC.

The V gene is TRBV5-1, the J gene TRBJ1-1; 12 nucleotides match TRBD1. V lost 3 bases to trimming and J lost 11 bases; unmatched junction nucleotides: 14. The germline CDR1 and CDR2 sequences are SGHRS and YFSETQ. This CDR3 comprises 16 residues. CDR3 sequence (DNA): TGCGCCAGCAGCTCCTCTAGGGACAGGGGGCCCTCCGGGGCTTTCTTT. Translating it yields CASSSSRDRGPSGAFF.

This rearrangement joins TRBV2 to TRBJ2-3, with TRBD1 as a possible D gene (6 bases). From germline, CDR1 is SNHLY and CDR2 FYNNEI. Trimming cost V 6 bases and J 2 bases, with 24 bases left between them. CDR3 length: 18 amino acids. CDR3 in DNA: TGTGCCAGCAGCCCTTTTGGGGACACCGGGACAATCACAGATACGCAGTATTTT. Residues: CASSPFGDTGTITDTQYF.

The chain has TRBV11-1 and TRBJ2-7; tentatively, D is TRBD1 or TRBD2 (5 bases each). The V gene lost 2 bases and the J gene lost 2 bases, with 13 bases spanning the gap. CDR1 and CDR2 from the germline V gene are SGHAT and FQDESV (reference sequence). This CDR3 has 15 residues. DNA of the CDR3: TGTGCCAGCAGCTTAACAGGCGGGCGGACCTACGAGCAGTACTTC. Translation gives CASSLTGGRTYEQYF.

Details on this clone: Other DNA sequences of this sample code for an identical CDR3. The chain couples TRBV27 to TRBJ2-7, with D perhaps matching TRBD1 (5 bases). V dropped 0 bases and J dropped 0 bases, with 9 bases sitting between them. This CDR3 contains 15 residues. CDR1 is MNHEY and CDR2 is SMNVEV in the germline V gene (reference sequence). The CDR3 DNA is TGTGCCAGCAGTTTATCCAGGGCGAGCTCCTACGAGCAGTACTTC. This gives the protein CASSLSRASSYEQYF.